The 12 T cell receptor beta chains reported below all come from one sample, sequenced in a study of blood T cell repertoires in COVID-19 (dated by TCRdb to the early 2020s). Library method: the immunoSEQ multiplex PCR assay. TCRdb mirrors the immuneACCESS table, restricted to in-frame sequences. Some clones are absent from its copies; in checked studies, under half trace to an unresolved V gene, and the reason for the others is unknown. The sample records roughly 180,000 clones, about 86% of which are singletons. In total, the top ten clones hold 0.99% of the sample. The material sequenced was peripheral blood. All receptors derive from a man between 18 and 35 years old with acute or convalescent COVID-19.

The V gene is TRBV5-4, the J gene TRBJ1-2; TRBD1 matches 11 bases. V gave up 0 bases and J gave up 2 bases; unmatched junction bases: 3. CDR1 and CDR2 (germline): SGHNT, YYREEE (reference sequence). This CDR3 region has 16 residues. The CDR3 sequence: CASSLGDRGSNYGYTF. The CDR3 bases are TGTGCCAGCAGCTTGGGGGACAGGGGGTCCAACTATGGCTACACCTTC.

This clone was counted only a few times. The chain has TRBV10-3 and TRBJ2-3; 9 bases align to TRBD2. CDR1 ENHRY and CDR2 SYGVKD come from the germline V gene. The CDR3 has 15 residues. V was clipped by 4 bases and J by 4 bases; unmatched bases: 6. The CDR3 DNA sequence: TGTGCCATCAGTGTGGCAGCGGGGGGACCAGATACGCAGTATTTT. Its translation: CAISVAAGGPDTQYF.

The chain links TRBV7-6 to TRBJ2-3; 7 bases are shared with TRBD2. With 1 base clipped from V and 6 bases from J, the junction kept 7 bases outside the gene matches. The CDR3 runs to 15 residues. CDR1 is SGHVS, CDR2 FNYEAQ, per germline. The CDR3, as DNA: TGTGCCAGCAGCTTAGAGCGGGGCCTACGGGATACGCAGTATTTT. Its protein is CASSLERGLRDTQYF.

CDR3 amino acids: CASSLGPRQASNEKLFF. CDR3 DNA: TGCGCCAGCAGCTTGGGCCCCAGACAGGCTTCTAATGAAAAACTGTTTTTT. The chain combines TRBV5-1 with TRBJ1-4; TRBD1 is a possible D gene (6 bases). Germline V gene data show CDR1 as SGHRS and CDR2 as YFSETQ. V was clipped by 0 bases and J by 3 bases, with 15 bases between them. The CDR3 extends over 17 amino acids.

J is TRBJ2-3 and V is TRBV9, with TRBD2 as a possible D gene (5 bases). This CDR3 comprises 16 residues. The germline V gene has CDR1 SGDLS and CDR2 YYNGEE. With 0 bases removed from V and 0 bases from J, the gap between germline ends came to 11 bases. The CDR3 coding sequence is TGTGCCAGCAGCGTAGGTAGCGTTCGCAGCACAGATACGCAGTATTTT. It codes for CASSVGSVRSTDTQYF.

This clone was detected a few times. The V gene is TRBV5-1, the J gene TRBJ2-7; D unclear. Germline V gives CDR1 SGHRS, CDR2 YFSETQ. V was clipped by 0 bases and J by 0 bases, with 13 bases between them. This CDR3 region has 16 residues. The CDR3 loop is CASSLGGADSSYEQYV. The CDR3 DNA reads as TGCGCCAGCAGCTTGGGCGGAGCCGATTCCTCCTACGAGCAGTACGTC.

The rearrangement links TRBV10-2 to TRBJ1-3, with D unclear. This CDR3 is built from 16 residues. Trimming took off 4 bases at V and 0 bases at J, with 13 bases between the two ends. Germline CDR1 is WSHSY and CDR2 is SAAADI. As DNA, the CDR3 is TGCGCCAGCAGTGGCGCCGACACCGACTCTGGAAACACCATATATTTT. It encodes CASSGADTDSGNTIYF.

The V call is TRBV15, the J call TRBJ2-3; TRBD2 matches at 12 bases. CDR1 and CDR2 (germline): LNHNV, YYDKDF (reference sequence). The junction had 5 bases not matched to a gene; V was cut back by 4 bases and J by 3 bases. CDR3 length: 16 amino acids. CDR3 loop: CATSMTTSGGTDTQYF. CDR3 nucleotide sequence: TGTGCCACCAGCATGACGACTAGCGGGGGTACAGATACGCAGTATTTT.

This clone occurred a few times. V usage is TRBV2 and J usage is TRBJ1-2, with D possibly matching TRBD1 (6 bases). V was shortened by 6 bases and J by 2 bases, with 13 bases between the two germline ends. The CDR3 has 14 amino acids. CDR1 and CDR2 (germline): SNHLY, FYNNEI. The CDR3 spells CASRGQTLNYGYTF. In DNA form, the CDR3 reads TGTGCCAGCAGAGGACAGACGCTAAACTATGGCTACACCTTC.

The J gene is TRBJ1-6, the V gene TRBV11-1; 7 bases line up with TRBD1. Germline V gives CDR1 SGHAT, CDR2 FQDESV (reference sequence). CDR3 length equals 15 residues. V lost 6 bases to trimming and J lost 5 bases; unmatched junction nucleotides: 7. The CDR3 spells CASSMTGPNNSPLHF. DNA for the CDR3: TGTGCCAGCAGTATGACAGGGCCGAATAATTCACCCCTCCACTTT.

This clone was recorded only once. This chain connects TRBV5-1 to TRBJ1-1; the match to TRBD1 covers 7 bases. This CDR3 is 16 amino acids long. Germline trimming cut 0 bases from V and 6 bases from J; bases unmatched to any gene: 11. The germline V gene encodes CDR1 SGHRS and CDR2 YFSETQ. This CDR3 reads CASSLGTGDFGAEAFF. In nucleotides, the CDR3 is TGCGCCAGCAGCTTGGGTACAGGGGATTTCGGCGCTGAAGCTTTCTTT.

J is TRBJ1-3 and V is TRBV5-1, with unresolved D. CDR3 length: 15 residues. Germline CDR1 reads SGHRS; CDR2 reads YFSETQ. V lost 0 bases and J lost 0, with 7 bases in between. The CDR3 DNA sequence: TGCGCCAGCAGCTTGGCCATCAGCTCTGGAAACACCATATATTTT. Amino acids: CASSLAISSGNTIYF.